A selection of T cell receptor beta chains follows, all from one sample in a study of cytomegalovirus exposure and HLA in healthy donors. This table comes from immunoSEQ multiplex PCR, and its TCRdb copy is limited to in-frame clones, with some not included. The sample yields about 64,000 clones, about three quarters seen once. The source material was PBMCs. All receptors come from a male donor in good health and CMV-seropositive. Both conserved end residues are part of each CDR3. The order of the fields is CDR3 DNA, CDR3 protein, V gene, D gene, J gene, clone size. D genes are given only for firm matches. The size field is filled for only some rows; it gives once, few, many or a size class.

CDR3nt: TGTGCCAGCAGCTTAGGTGGACTAGGTCCCTACGAGCAGTACTTC
CDR3aa: CASSLGGLGPYEQYF
v_gene: TRBV7-2
d_gene: TRBD2
j_gene: TRBJ2-7
abundance: NA

CDR3nt: TGTGCCAGCAGCGTAGAGGGTGGGGCAAACACTGAAGCTTTCTTT
CDR3aa: CASSVEGGANTEAFF
v_gene: TRBV9
d_gene: NA
j_gene: TRBJ1-1
abundance: NA

CDR3nt: TGCGCCAGCAGCCAAGGCCCACCCGGGACTTCTAGCTCCTACGAGCAGTACTTC
CDR3aa: CASSQGPPGTSSSYEQYF
v_gene: TRBV4-1
d_gene: NA
j_gene: TRBJ2-7
abundance: NA

CDR3nt: TGCAGCGTTGAGGGGGGAGGAAACACCTTC
CDR3aa: CSVEGGGNTF
v_gene: TRBV29-1
d_gene: NA
j_gene: TRBJ1-2
abundance: NA

CDR3nt: TGTGCCAGCTCCAGGGGTTCGACGTCCTATCTCTATAGCAATCAGCCCCAGCATTTT
CDR3aa: CASSRGSTSYLYSNQPQHF
v_gene: TRBV5-6
d_gene: NA
j_gene: TRBJ1-5
abundance: NA

CDR3nt: TGTGCCAGCAGCCCGCAAGGGACTAGCGAGTACGAGCAGTACTTC
CDR3aa: CASSPQGTSEYEQYF
v_gene: TRBV4-2
d_gene: TRBD2
j_gene: TRBJ2-7
abundance: NA

CDR3nt: TGTGCCAGCAGCTTAGTAGGAGCGCTAGGTCTGTACGAGCAGTACTTC
CDR3aa: CASSLVGALGLYEQYF
v_gene: TRBV7-2
d_gene: NA
j_gene: TRBJ2-7
abundance: NA

CDR3nt: TGCGCCAGCAGCCAAGGGTGGGGGGACGGCAATCAGCCCCAGCATTTT
CDR3aa: CASSQGWGDGNQPQHF
v_gene: TRBV4-1
d_gene: NA
j_gene: TRBJ1-5
abundance: NA

CDR3nt: TGTGCCAGCAGTCCAGGGACAGGGAATAATTCACCCCTCCACTTT
CDR3aa: CASSPGTGNNSPLHF
v_gene: TRBV27
d_gene: TRBD1
j_gene: TRBJ1-6
abundance: NA

CDR3nt: TGCAGCGTTTCCGACAGGGGGCGGACTGAAGCTTTCTTT
CDR3aa: CSVSDRGRTEAFF
v_gene: TRBV29-1
d_gene: TRBD1
j_gene: TRBJ1-1
abundance: few

CDR3nt: TGTGCCAGCAGTCCAGAGTTGACAGGACCGACCAATCAGCCCCAGCATTTT
CDR3aa: CASSPELTGPTNQPQHF
v_gene: TRBV28
d_gene: NA
j_gene: TRBJ1-5
abundance: NA

CDR3nt: TGCAGCGTACTGGAGTCTGGGGCCAACGTCCTGACTTTC
CDR3aa: CSVLESGANVLTF
v_gene: TRBV29-1
d_gene: NA
j_gene: TRBJ2-6
abundance: NA

CDR3nt: TGTGCCAGCAGTTTAGGACAGGGGAGTCCACCCCTCCACTTT
CDR3aa: CASSLGQGSPPLHF
v_gene: TRBV27
d_gene: TRBD1
j_gene: TRBJ1-6
abundance: few

CDR3nt: TGTGCCAGTAGTAGGGGGGTAACTGAAGCTTTCTTT
CDR3aa: CASSRGVTEAFF
v_gene: TRBV19
d_gene: NA
j_gene: TRBJ1-1
abundance: NA

CDR3nt: TGTGCCAGTAGTACTTGGCAGGCCCTTTATGGCTACACCTTC
CDR3aa: CASSTWQALYGYTF
v_gene: TRBV19
d_gene: NA
j_gene: TRBJ1-2
abundance: once

CDR3nt: TGTGCCAGCAGCCCGGTGGCGGGGGGCCGACAGCCCCAGCATTTT
CDR3aa: CASSPVAGGRQPQHF
v_gene: TRBV5-8
d_gene: NA
j_gene: TRBJ1-5
abundance: NA

CDR3nt: TGTGCCAGCATAGACAGGGGGAACTACAATGAGCAGTTCTTC
CDR3aa: CASIDRGNYNEQFF
v_gene: TRBV21-1
d_gene: NA
j_gene: TRBJ2-1
abundance: NA

CDR3nt: TGTGCCAGTAGTATAGCAGGAACCTATGGCTACACCTTC
CDR3aa: CASSIAGTYGYTF
v_gene: TRBV19
d_gene: NA
j_gene: TRBJ1-2
abundance: NA

CDR3nt: TGTGCCAGCACAGGCGGGACAGGGAGAAGCTACAATGAGCAGTTCTTC
CDR3aa: CASTGGTGRSYNEQFF
v_gene: TRBV6-6
d_gene: TRBD1
j_gene: TRBJ2-1
abundance: NA

CDR3nt: TGTGCCAGCAGCAACGGGGGGCGGATAGATCAGCCCCAGCATTTT
CDR3aa: CASSNGGRIDQPQHF
v_gene: TRBV7-9
d_gene: NA
j_gene: TRBJ1-5
abundance: NA

CDR3nt: TGTGCCAGCACGTCTACACCGGGACAAGGAGAAGCTTTCTTT
CDR3aa: CASTSTPGQGEAFF
v_gene: TRBV6-4
d_gene: NA
j_gene: TRBJ1-1
abundance: once

CDR3nt: TGTGCCTGGAGTGGACTTAGCGGGGGACGTATCACAGATACGCAGTATTTT
CDR3aa: CAWSGLSGGRITDTQYF
v_gene: TRBV30
d_gene: TRBD2
j_gene: TRBJ2-3
abundance: once

CDR3nt: TGTGCCAGCAGTGACCCCTTGAATGAGCAGTTCTTC
CDR3aa: CASSDPLNEQFF
v_gene: TRBV2
d_gene: NA
j_gene: TRBJ2-1
abundance: NA

CDR3nt: TGTGCCAGCAGCCCGATCGTCGGGGTTTCTGATACGCAGTATTTT
CDR3aa: CASSPIVGVSDTQYF
v_gene: TRBV7-9
d_gene: NA
j_gene: TRBJ2-3
abundance: NA

CDR3nt: TGTGCCAGCAGACTCCGAGGCAATTCACCCCTCCACTTT
CDR3aa: CASRLRGNSPLHF
v_gene: TRBV2
d_gene: NA
j_gene: TRBJ1-6
abundance: NA

CDR3nt: TGTGCCAGCAGCGTTTCTGACACTGAAGCTTTCTTT
CDR3aa: CASSVSDTEAFF
v_gene: TRBV9
d_gene: NA
j_gene: TRBJ1-1
abundance: NA

CDR3nt: TGTGCCAGCAGCTTATCGTCCGGGAACCGGGACAATGAGCAGTTCTTC
CDR3aa: CASSLSSGNRDNEQFF
v_gene: TRBV7-3
d_gene: NA
j_gene: TRBJ2-1
abundance: NA

CDR3nt: TGTGCCAGCAGCTCCACTGCACCGGGAGAAAAACTGTTTTTT
CDR3aa: CASSSTAPGEKLFF
v_gene: TRBV7-6
d_gene: NA
j_gene: TRBJ1-4
abundance: few

CDR3nt: TGTGCCAGCAGCCGGCGGGGGGGCACTGAAGCTTTCTTT
CDR3aa: CASSRRGGTEAFF
v_gene: TRBV13
d_gene: NA
j_gene: TRBJ1-1
abundance: NA

CDR3nt: TGTGCCAGCAGTTACTCCAGCTCCTATAATTCACCCCTCCACTTT
CDR3aa: CASSYSSSYNSPLHF
v_gene: TRBV6-6
d_gene: NA
j_gene: TRBJ1-6
abundance: few

CDR3nt: TGTGCCAGCAGTAACACAGGGGCCTATGGCTACACCTTC
CDR3aa: CASSNTGAYGYTF
v_gene: TRBV7-8
d_gene: TRBD1
j_gene: TRBJ1-2
abundance: NA

CDR3nt: TGTGCCAGCAGCTTCAACGGCGGGGGGAGCACAGATACGCAGTATTTT
CDR3aa: CASSFNGGGSTDTQYF
v_gene: TRBV7-2
d_gene: TRBD2
j_gene: TRBJ2-3
abundance: NA

CDR3nt: TGTGCCAGCAGCTTACGGCCGCGGGGGGACACTGAAGCTTTCTTT
CDR3aa: CASSLRPRGDTEAFF
v_gene: TRBV5-4
d_gene: NA
j_gene: TRBJ1-1
abundance: NA

CDR3nt: TGTGCCAGCTCAAGAGTTGCAGATACGCAGTATTTT
CDR3aa: CASSRVADTQYF
v_gene: TRBV18
d_gene: NA
j_gene: TRBJ2-3
abundance: NA

CDR3nt: TGTGCCTGGAGTTCGGGGGGGCCCCCAGATACGCAGTATTTT
CDR3aa: CAWSSGGPPDTQYF
v_gene: TRBV30
d_gene: TRBD2
j_gene: TRBJ2-3
abundance: NA

CDR3nt: TGTGCCAGCGGAACAGGGTTTGAGCAGTACTTC
CDR3aa: CASGTGFEQYF
v_gene: TRBV2
d_gene: NA
j_gene: TRBJ2-7
abundance: NA

CDR3nt: TGCGCCAGCAGCGCCGGAACACTAGCGGGGGGCCAAGAGACCCAGTACTTC
CDR3aa: CASSAGTLAGGQETQYF
v_gene: TRBV5-1
d_gene: TRBD2
j_gene: TRBJ2-5
abundance: NA

CDR3nt: TGTGCCAGCAGCTTAAACAGGGCGAACACTGAAGCTTTCTTT
CDR3aa: CASSLNRANTEAFF
v_gene: TRBV7-2
d_gene: NA
j_gene: TRBJ1-1
abundance: NA

CDR3nt: TGCGCCAGCAGCTTCGGTCGGGGGGACGAAAAACTGTTTTTT
CDR3aa: CASSFGRGDEKLFF
v_gene: TRBV5-1
d_gene: NA
j_gene: TRBJ1-4
abundance: NA

CDR3nt: TGTGCCAGCGCCAGGGATTACGAGCAGTACTTC
CDR3aa: CASARDYEQYF
v_gene: TRBV9
d_gene: NA
j_gene: TRBJ2-7
abundance: NA

CDR3nt: TGTGCCAGCAGTTACTCTGGCAGGGAGAACACTGAAGCTTTCTTT
CDR3aa: CASSYSGRENTEAFF
v_gene: TRBV6-5
d_gene: NA
j_gene: TRBJ1-1
abundance: NA